One and the same sample provided the 11 T cell receptor beta chains below, sequenced in a study of vaccination effects on CD4 cells after COVID-19. Cultured cells yielded isolated CD4+ T cells after 10 to 11 days. Each person got two doses of an mRNA SARS-CoV-2 vaccine, BNT162b2 or mRNA-1273. Their recognized antigens are unknown. TCRdb's copy holds only in-frame clones and misses some; the assay was immunoSEQ multiplex PCR. The repertoire holds tens of thousands of clones, with 70% to 85% as singletons. The sequenced sample was CD4+ T cells from PBMCs cultured without peptide, obtained after COVID-19 vaccination. All receptors come from a human donor who received a COVID-19 vaccine.

The chain recombines TRBV28 with TRBJ2-2, with 10 bases fitting TRBD2. The CDR3 sequence is 15 residues long. V gave up 6 bases and J gave up 10 bases; unmatched junction bases: 11. Germline CDR1 is MDHEN and CDR2 is SYDVKM. The CDR3, as DNA: TGTGCCAGCAGCAGCGGGGGGGCCCTTAAAGTGGAGCTGTTTTTT. This sequence encodes CASSSGGALKVELFF.

The chain couples TRBV3-1 (or the pseudogene TRBV3-2) to TRBJ1-2; no reliable D call. Trimming took 2 bases from V and 7 from J, leaving 17 bases between them. Germline V CDR1 and CDR2: LGHDT, YNNKEL (reference sequence). The CDR3 runs 15 residues. CDR3 nucleotide sequence: TGTGCCAGCAGCCAATTCTTGACCGTGGTGGGTGGCTACACCTTC. Its protein product is CASSQFLTVVGGYTF.

This rearrangement joins TRBV18 to TRBJ1-2; 7 nucleotides align to TRBD1. Germline trimming cut 0 bases from V and 2 bases from J; bases unmatched to any gene: 3. Germline CDR1 reads KGHSH; CDR2 reads LQKENI. The CDR3 loop spans 15 amino acids. CDR3 coding DNA: TGTGCCAGCTCACCACCCAAGACAGGGAACTATGGCTACACCTTC. This codes for CASSPPKTGNYGYTF.

V gene TRBV9 combines with J gene TRBJ1-1; D may be TRBD1 (6 bases). CDR3 length: 15 amino acids. Trimming left V 0 bases short and J 2 bases short, with 11 bases between. The germline gives CDR1 SGDLS, CDR2 YYNGEE. The CDR3 protein is CASSVDAGANTEAFF. For the CDR3, the DNA is TGTGCCAGCAGCGTAGATGCAGGGGCTAACACTGAAGCTTTCTTT.

This chain connects TRBV3-1 (or the pseudogene TRBV3-2) to TRBJ1-5, with D possibly being TRBD1 (6 bases). The CDR3 is 15 amino acids. Trimming took 5 bases from V and 5 from J, leaving 16 bases between them. Germline CDR1 LGHDT, CDR2 YNNKEL (reference sequence). The DNA for the CDR3 is TGTGCCAGCAGCGCGGGGACACAACCTTATCAGCCCCAGCATTTT. Translation gives CASSAGTQPYQPQHF.

V and J are TRBV6-2 or TRBV6-3 and TRBJ2-2; possible D gene TRBD2, 5 bases. The V gene's germline CDR1 is MNHEY and CDR2 SVGEGT. Trimming took 0 bases from V and 4 from J, leaving 12 bases between them. This CDR3 comprises 16 residues. The CDR3 region has the DNA TGTGCCAGCAGTTACTCGCGAGGACGGGGCACCGGGGAGCTGTTTTTT. It is translated as CASSYSRGRGTGELFF.

The gene calls are TRBV11-3 and TRBJ2-3; TRBD1 agrees at 7 bases. Per the germline V gene, CDR1 is SGHNT and CDR2 is YENEEA. This CDR3 contains 13 residues. The V and J ends lost 0 bases and 12 bases, in that order; junction bases with no gene match: 6. CDR3 coding DNA: TGTGCCAGCAGCTTAGATTCCGGACAGGCCCAGTATTTT. It encodes CASSLDSGQAQYF.

The J gene is TRBJ2-6, the V gene TRBV6-5, with no clear D. In germline, CDR1 is MNHEY, CDR2 SVGAGI. The CDR3 extends over 16 amino acids. Trimming took 2 bases from V and 0 from J, leaving 8 bases between them. The CDR3 here is CASSYEFPSGANVLTF. The CDR3 DNA reads TGTGCCAGCAGTTACGAATTTCCCTCTGGGGCCAACGTCCTGACTTTC.

The gene calls are TRBV27 and TRBJ2-5, with 9 bases that match TRBD2. The germline gives CDR1 MNHEY, CDR2 SMNVEV (reference sequence). The CDR3 spans 14 residues. Unmatched junction bases numbered 4, after V lost 6 bases and J lost 2 bases. Here the CDR3 DNA reads TGTGCCAGCAGATCTCTAGCGGGGCAAGAGACCCAGTACTTC. It encodes CASRSLAGQETQYF.

This clone was detected only once. The chain couples TRBV7-8 to TRBJ1-3; TRBD1 is a possible D gene (5 bases). The CDR3 spans 14 residues. In germline, CDR1 is SGHVS, CDR2 FQNEAQ. With 5 bases removed from V and 4 bases from J, the gap between germline ends came to 12 bases. The CDR3 loop reads CASSLPGTGNTIYF. CDR3 DNA sequence: TGTGCCAGCAGCCTCCCGGGGACCGGAAACACCATATATTTT.

The chain employs TRBV5-4 and TRBJ1-3; D gene unclear. This CDR3 spans 16 amino acids. V was shortened by 3 bases and J by 0 bases, with 13 bases between the two germline ends. From germline, CDR1 is SGHNT and CDR2 YYREEE (reference sequence). The chain's CDR3 is CASSSQTVSSGNTIYF. CDR3 DNA: TGTGCCAGCAGCTCGCAGACGGTGAGCTCTGGAAACACCATATATTTT.